The rows below give T cell receptor beta chains drawn from one sample of a study of technical replicates of blood from a few donors. TCRdb's copy holds only in-frame clones and misses some; the assay was immunoSEQ multiplex PCR. This table holds around 76,000 clones, over 75% found once. Sequenced sample: T cells isolated from PBMCs. These receptor sequences come from a human donor in good health. CDR3s include the opening cysteine and the closing phenylalanine or tryptophan. Clone size appears in some rows only: once, few, many, or a class for an expanded clone.

V gene	clone size	CDR3 protein
TRBV19	-	CASSIGQGGDTQYF
TRBV27	-	CASSADLLAGGADTQYF
TRBV4-1	few	CASSLQGNTGELFF
TRBV7-2	-	CASSLAGGYGYTF
TRBV6-5	-	CASSSSQFYTDTQYF
TRBV7-8	-	CASSLGRDLKNIQYF
TRBV6-6	-	CASSYSRASTDTQYF
TRBV30	few	CAWSDGVNTEAFF
TRBV9	-	CASSAYSGRQETQYF
TRBV4-1	once	CASSQVTYEGYTF
TRBV10-1	-	CASSDHSGAMDGYTF
TRBV4-2	-	CASSQGRAGVETQYF
TRBV6-1	-	CASRKTQSSYEQYF
TRBV5-1	-	CASSLARQMNTEAFF
TRBV4-1	-	CASSHIGRGRNTEAFF
TRBV2	-	CASSGLAGGYYEQYF
TRBV7-8	once	CASSLTATLNAEAFF
TRBV10-1	-	CAVPRTENSGANVLTF
TRBV15	-	CATSRGRGASVADTQYF
TRBV6-4	few	CASSDSSLNTEAFF
TRBV7-8	-	CASSVTDSVMETQYF
TRBV5-1	-	CASKAGGANTGELFF
TRBV27	-	CASRTGGRYAGELFF
TRBV28	-	CASSLGLGTANYGYTF
TRBV4-1	-	CASSQDFGRYQETQYF
TRBV5-4	-	CASSDGTGLPRKSYGYTF
TRBV5-4	-	CASSSQGLRTEAFF
TRBV7-7	-	CASSLAGGPYNEQFF
TRBV30	few	CAWEWQRVYGYTF
TRBV21-1	-	CASSRLAGCSGANVLTF
TRBV5-8	-	CASSFHYEQYF
TRBV10-3	-	CAIRGDRGLAGANVLTF
TRBV21-1	-	CASRIQGNTEAFF